Following are 21 T cell receptor beta chains from one sample sequenced in a study of T cell responses to AZD1222 COVID-19 vaccine. Some clones are missing from TCRdb's copy, which holds only in-frame ones; the method was immunoSEQ multiplex PCR. The sample consists of about 120,000 clones, roughly 91% of them appearing once. The source was peripheral blood, collected on day 0 of AZD1222 vaccination. The origin of the receptors is an adult in good health.

The rearrangement links TRBV5-1 to TRBJ2-2; tentatively, D is TRBD2 (5 bases). The CDR3 has 14 residues. Trimming pared 4 bases from V and 1 base from J, leaving 8 bases between. Per germline, CDR1 SGHRS and CDR2 YFSETQ. CDR3 loop: CASSLDWNTGELFF. CDR3 in DNA: TGCGCCAGCAGCCTGGACTGGAACACCGGGGAGCTGTTTTTT.

The CDR3 coding sequence is TGTGCCAGCAGCTCTGGGCCAGGAGACTCCTACGAGCAGTACTTC. Encoded protein: CASSSGPGDSYEQYF. The chain links TRBV6-2 or TRBV6-3 to TRBJ2-7; D is ambiguous. Trimming stripped 6 bases from V and 0 bases from J, with 15 bases between. The length of the CDR3 is 15 residues. Germline values: CDR1 MNHEY, CDR2 SVGEGT.

This clone was detected only once. The chain uses TRBV10-3 and TRBJ2-3; D might be TRBD2 (6 bases). Trimming cost V 0 bases and J 3 bases, with 10 bases left between them. The CDR3 covers 15 residues. CDR1 and CDR2 (germline): ENHRY, SYGVKD. CDR3 residues: CAISESTGRTDTQYF. CDR3 coding DNA: TGTGCCATCAGTGAGTCGACGGGGAGGACAGATACGCAGTATTTT.

The chain combines TRBV19 with TRBJ1-1; D might be TRBD1 (6 bases). V lost 6 bases, J lost 4 bases, and 21 bases lay in between. The CDR3 loop spans 16 amino acids. Germline CDR1 reads LNHDA; CDR2 reads SQIVND (reference sequence). In DNA form, the CDR3 reads TGTGCCAGTAGCTGGGGGCTGCCAGCCAGGGCCACTGAAGCTTTCTTT. Translating it yields CASSWGLPARATEAFF.

A single count supports this clone. This sequence joins TRBV19 and TRBJ2-7; D is possibly TRBD1 (6 bases). The CDR3 totals 14 residues. Germline-derived CDR1 and CDR2 are LNHDA and SQIVND (reference sequence). Trimming took off 3 bases at V and 1 base at J, with 10 bases between the two ends. The CDR3 DNA follows: TGTGCCAGTAGTATGGGGACACCATCCTACGAGCAGTACTTC. It encodes CASSMGTPSYEQYF.

The DNA for the CDR3 is TGTGCCAGCAGCAGGGGAGGGGGCTCCGGTTGGGGGCCCCAGCATTTT. It specifies CASSRGGGSGWGPQHF. This chain connects TRBV5-6 to TRBJ1-5, with 7 nucleotides matching TRBD1. The CDR3 spans 16 residues. Germline values: CDR1 SGHDT, CDR2 YYEEEE. J was trimmed by 9 bases and V by 4 bases; bases with no gene match: 16.

The chain links TRBV18 to TRBJ1-2; TRBD1 matches 7 bases. The germline gives CDR1 KGHSH, CDR2 LQKENI. CDR3 size: 14 residues. V lost 2 bases, J lost 4 bases, and 4 bases stayed unmatched. CDR3 nucleotide sequence: TGTGCCAGCTCACCAACAGGGGCGGCCTATGGCTACACCTTC. As protein: CASSPTGAAYGYTF.

The V call is TRBV3-1 (or the pseudogene TRBV3-2), the J call TRBJ2-7; 11 nucleotides match TRBD2. The germline gives CDR1 LGHDT, CDR2 YNNKEL (reference sequence). V gave up 5 bases and J gave up 10 bases; unmatched junction bases: 10. This CDR3 is built from 14 residues. The DNA of the CDR3 is TGTGCCAGCAGCGCCCCCGGGACTAGCGGTGTTCAGTACTTC. It encodes CASSAPGTSGVQYF.

V usage is TRBV30 and J usage is TRBJ1-3; 7 positions agree with TRBD1. After removal of 3 bases from V and 3 bases from J, the junction contained 5 bases not matched to a gene. Germline values: CDR1 GTSNPN, CDR2 SVGIG (reference sequence). This CDR3 is 14 amino acids long. CDR3 DNA sequence: TGTGCCTGGAGCCAAACAGGGGTTGGAAACACCATATATTTT. This gives the protein CAWSQTGVGNTIYF.

The count of this clone is one. The chain links TRBV9 to TRBJ2-1, with a possible D match to TRBD2 (7 bases). Germline V CDR1 and CDR2: SGDLS, YYNGEE. This CDR3 comprises 13 residues. The V end was cut by 4 bases, the J end by 12 bases, with 17 bases between. The CDR3 is CASSPGEGVLQFF. CDR3 sequence (DNA): TGTGCCAGCAGCCCGGGGGAGGGGGTATTGCAGTTCTTC. The full variable domain, with the rest looked up from reference TRBV9 and TRBJ2-1, is DSGVTQTPKHLITATGQRVTLRCSPRSGDLSVYWYQQSLDQGLQFLIQYYNGEERAKGNILERFSAQQFPDLHSELNLSSLELGDSALYFCASSPGEGVLQFFGPGTRLTVL.

The chain joins TRBV7-8 to TRBJ2-7, with 8 bases aligning to TRBD1. V was clipped by 5 bases and J by 2 bases; unmatched bases: 8. This CDR3 has 15 amino acids. Per the germline V gene, CDR1 is SGHVS and CDR2 is FQNEAQ. This CDR3 is CASSPFRGPTYEQYF. CDR3 coding DNA: TGTGCCAGCAGCCCCTTCAGGGGGCCTACCTACGAGCAGTACTTC.

The chain has TRBV10-3 and TRBJ1-4; D possibly corresponds to TRBD1 (5 bases). The CDR3 covers 16 residues. The V and J ends lost 0 bases and 7 bases respectively, with 15 bases between them. Germline V lookup: CDR1 ENHRY, CDR2 SYGVKD. As DNA, the CDR3 is TGTGCCATCAGTGAGTCTCGGGCAGGGCGAAGTGAAAAACTGTTTTTT. Translating it yields CAISESRAGRSEKLFF.

The chain links TRBV9 to TRBJ1-2, with D tentatively TRBD1 (6 bases). The germline CDR1 and CDR2 sequences are SGDLS and YYNGEE. V shed 4 bases and J shed 4 bases, with 17 bases lying between them. The CDR3 totals 15 residues. CDR3 in DNA: TGTGCCAGCAGCCCGGTGGTCTTGGGGGCCTATGGCTACACCTTC. Its translation: CASSPVVLGAYGYTF. Drawing the rest from reference TRBV9 and TRBJ1-2, the complete variable domain is DSGVTQTPKHLITATGQRVTLRCSPRSGDLSVYWYQQSLDQGLQFLIQYYNGEERAKGNILERFSAQQFPDLHSELNLSSLELGDSALYFCASSPVVLGAYGYTFGSGTRLTVV.

The chain joins TRBV6-5 to TRBJ2-3; no clear D gene. From germline, CDR1 is MNHEY and CDR2 SVGAGI. Trimming removed 4 bases at V and 4 bases at J, with 15 bases between. This CDR3 has 15 residues. Here the CDR3 reads CASSSRELGPDTQYF. CDR3 in DNA: TGTGCCAGCAGTTCCCGCGAGCTAGGGCCAGATACGCAGTATTTT.

The chain combines TRBV18 with TRBJ1-1; 7 positions match TRBD1. Trimming removed 2 bases from V and 11 bases from J; junction bases left unmatched: 14. Germline loops: CDR1 KGHSH, CDR2 LQKENI. The CDR3 is 15 residues long. As DNA, the CDR3 is TGTGCCAGCTCACCATCGACAGGGTTACTGTATATGGCTTTCTTT. It specifies CASSPSTGLLYMAFF.

The DNA for the CDR3 is TGCAGCGTTGAACAGGGGACGGGGACCTACGAGCAGTACTTC. Translating it yields CSVEQGTGTYEQYF. The genes are TRBV29-1 and TRBJ2-7, with a weak D call TRBD1 (6 bases). In germline, CDR1 is SQVTM, CDR2 ANQGSEA. The CDR3 contains 14 residues. Trimming stripped 2 bases from V and 2 bases from J, with 13 bases between.

The chain joins TRBV5-1 to TRBJ1-2; TRBD1 matches at 8 bases. The CDR3 is 14 amino acids. With V trimmed by 4 bases and J by 4 bases, 6 bases remained unmatched. Looked up from germline, CDR1 is SGHRS and CDR2 is YFSETQ. CDR3 DNA: TGCGCCAGCAGCATGGACAGGGCGGGCTATGGCTACACCTTC. This codes for CASSMDRAGYGYTF. The whole variable domain, remainder taken from reference TRBV5-1 and TRBJ1-2, is KAGVTQTPRYLIKTRGQQVTLSCSPISGHRSVSWYQQTPGQGLQFLFEYFSETQRNKGNFPGRFSGRQFSNSRSEMNVSTLELGDSALYLCASSMDRAGYGYTFGSGTRLTVV.

This clone showed up just once. In DNA form, the CDR3 reads TGTGCCAGCAGTTTATCTGCGTGGCAGAACACTGAAGCTTTCTTT. Translating gives CASSLSAWQNTEAFF. V gene TRBV27 combines with J gene TRBJ1-1; unclear D gene. Germline lookup yields CDR1 MNHEY and CDR2 SMNVEV (reference sequence). CDR3 length equals 15 residues. Trimming cost V 0 bases and J 1 base, with 9 bases left between them.

The chain combines TRBV19 with TRBJ1-3, with D uncertain. V was cut by 1 base and J by 2 bases, with 0 bases left in between. The CDR3 covers 12 residues. Germline assignment: CDR1 LNHDA and CDR2 SQIVND (reference sequence). The CDR3 DNA sequence: TGTGCCAGTAGTATAGCTGGAAACACCATATATTTT. Translating it yields CASSIAGNTIYF. The complete variable domain, with remaining parts taken from reference TRBV19 and TRBJ1-3, reads DGGITQSPKYLFRKEGQNVTLSCEQNLNHDAMYWYRQDPGQGLRLIYYSQIVNDFQKGDIAEGYSVSREKKESFPLTVTSAQKNPTAFYLCASSIAGNTIYFGEGSWLTVV.

The V call is TRBV12-3 or TRBV12-4, the J call TRBJ1-1; 7 nucleotides line up with TRBD1. V lost 7 bases to trimming and J lost 5 bases; unmatched junction nucleotides: 1. This CDR3 contains 11 residues. The CDR3 DNA sequence: TGTGCCAGCAAGGACAGGACTGAAGCTTTCTTT. It is translated as CASKDRTEAFF.

V and J are TRBV6-5 and TRBJ2-7; 11 nucleotides agree with TRBD1. The CDR3 has 15 amino acids. Germline CDR1 MNHEY, CDR2 SVGAGI. Trimming at V came to 6 bases and at J to 4 bases, leaving 8 bases not matched to a gene. The CDR3 coding sequence is TGTGCCAGCAGAGCAAGGACAGGGGGCTGGTACGAGCAGTACTTC. It codes for CASRARTGGWYEQYF.